This T cell receptor (beta chain) appears in the sequencing data of a study of cytomegalovirus exposure and HLA in healthy donors. This clone occurred once. Its antigen is unidentified. Germline CDR1 and CDR2: MDHEN and SYDVKM. The CDR3 length is 14 residues. The V end lost 6 bases, the J end lost 4 bases, and 16 bases lay between the germline ends. PCR employed 60 Vbeta and 13 Jbeta primers. Profiled with immunoSEQ multiplex PCR; TCRdb holds only in-frame clones, not every one. The sample yields tens of thousands of clones, 80% to 90% seen once. Study-wide points: In a later analysis, HLA-C alleles had the fewest associated TCRs, DRB1 alleles the most. In an earlier analysis, productive rearrangement rates for most beta V segments clustered near 87% or 30%. A later analysis appeared to link common viral pathogens to several of the most significant clusters.

This TCR came from a woman in her twenties or thirties in good health and CMV-seropositive. The sample consisted of PBMCs. V is TRBV28 and J is TRBJ2-7, with D perhaps matching TRBD1 (6 bases). The CDR3 protein is CASRKGRGRYEQYF. The CDR3 DNA reads as TGTGCCAGCAGGAAAGGCAGGGGCCGGTACGAGCAGTACTTC.